This paragraph covers one T cell receptor beta chain sequence. This study enrolled people aged 18 to 89 from about two dozen US geographic areas. Cohort allocation depended upon clinical history that participants reported. This sample was taken from a study of blood T cell repertoires in COVID-19. Study-wide background: PBMCs, B-cell-depleted T cells, or T cells provided the cDNA or gDNA that made up the material.

Trimming took 6 bases from V and 6 from J; bases not matched to a gene: 2. The CDR3 extends over 12 amino acids. Looked up from germline, CDR1 is MDHEN and CDR2 is SYDVKM. Profiled with immunoSEQ multiplex PCR; TCRdb holds only in-frame clones, not every one. The sample includes about 280,000 clones, around 85% of them seen just once. The chain has TRBV28 and TRBJ1-2; 9 bases line up with TRBD1. The sequence was collected from a woman between 45 and 65 years old who had recovered from COVID-19. Sequenced input: PBMCs or T cells enriched from blood (not recorded which). The CDR3 region is CASSRTGDGYTF. In DNA form, the CDR3 reads TGTGCCAGCAGCAGGACAGGGGATGGCTACACCTTC.